These 3 T cell receptor beta chains share one sample of origin, sequenced in a study of blood T cells in healthy people across ages. A J-beta primer mix and a sample-barcoded 5' primer were used in a second PCR of about 7 to 12 cycles. TCRdb passed the 5' RACE reads through MiXCR, listing each CDR3 protein once. This table holds some 560,000 distinct CDR3 sequences, 27% found once. This sample was also put to use in a study of T cells of mothers and their children.

What was sequenced was blood. The receptors were sampled from a boy younger than 10 in good health.

This chain uses TRBV7-9 with TRBJ1-2, with D hard to call. V shed 0 bases and J shed 4 bases, with 9 bases lying between them. The CDR3 runs to 14 residues. Germline V CDR1 and CDR2: SEHNR, FQNEAQ (reference sequence). The DNA of the CDR3 is TGTGCCAGCAGCTTAGCGATGAGTGGCTATGGCTACACCTTC. Protein sequence: CASSLAMSGYGYTF.

V is TRBV12-3 or TRBV12-4 and J is TRBJ2-4, with D perhaps assigned TRBD1 or TRBD2 (6 bases each). V lost 6 bases and J 13 bases, leaving 19 bases between the germline ends. The CDR3 has 13 residues. CDR3 in DNA: TGTGCCAGCAGCCGACAACGGGCCGGGGGCCAGTACTTC. Amino acid sequence: CASSRQRAGGQYF.

This clonotype was counted many times. This sequence joins TRBV15 and TRBJ2-1, with TRBD1 matching over 7 bases. The V gene end was trimmed by 0 bases and the J gene end by 10 bases; junction bases not matched to a gene: 9. The CDR3 sequence is 15 residues long. Germline V gene sequence: CDR1 LNHNV, CDR2 YYDKDF (reference sequence). The CDR3 coding sequence is TGTGCCACCAGCAGAGATGGCGAGGGGGCGGAGGAGCAGTTCTTC. It codes for CATSRDGEGAEEQFF.